Below are 32 T cell receptor beta chains sequenced from a single sample in a study of multiple sclerosis patients with progressive multifocal leukoencephalopathy. Time point denoted: 5 to 6 months of natalizumab therapy. Data came from immunoSEQ multiplex PCR; TCRdb stores just in-frame clones and leaves some out. The profile shows 25,000 to 35,000 clones, around 92% of them singletons. The input for sequencing was PBMCs, taken from a patient treated with natalizumab. The source of these receptors is a human donor with multiple sclerosis.

The chain joins TRBV20-1 to TRBJ1-1; D not certain. From germline, CDR1 is DFQATT and CDR2 SNEGSKA (reference sequence). The V and J ends lost 1 base and 4 bases respectively, with 4 bases between them. The CDR3 has 11 residues. DNA of the CDR3: TGCAGTGCTAGAGGCAGCACTGAAGCTTTCTTT. Its translation is CSARGSTEAFF.

The chain links TRBV23-1 to TRBJ1-5; 7 bases fit TRBD1. TRBV23-1 is known as an ORF, though its function is uncertain. CDR3 length: 17 residues. V dropped 3 bases and J dropped 6; count of bases not matched to a gene: 14. CDR3 sequence (DNA): TGCGCCAGCAGTCAGGTACCCGACAGGGAAGAGGTTCAGCCCCAGCATTTT. This encodes CASSQVPDREEVQPQHF.

The chain carries TRBV5-4 and TRBJ2-1; D assignment may be TRBD1 or TRBD2 (6 bases each). Trimming shortened V by 4 bases and J by 9 bases, and 23 bases separated the two germline ends. The CDR3 covers 16 residues. CDR1 and CDR2 from the germline V gene are SGHNT and YYREEE (reference sequence). This CDR3 reads CASSPPLLGGTSEQFF. The CDR3 DNA reads as TGTGCCAGCAGCCCGCCTCTACTCGGCGGGACAAGTGAGCAGTTCTTC.

The CDR3 DNA follows: TGCGCCAGCGGGGACAGGGTTCAAGACTATGGCTACACCTTC. Amino acid sequence: CASGDRVQDYGYTF. The chain uses TRBV5-1 and TRBJ1-2; TRBD1 matches 9 bases. Looked up from germline, CDR1 is SGHRS and CDR2 is YFSETQ. Trimming at V came to 7 bases and at J to 3 bases, leaving 7 bases not matched to a gene. This CDR3 region has 14 residues. Full variable domain (remainder filled in from reference TRBV5-1 and TRBJ1-2): KAGVTQTPRYLIKTRGQQVTLSCSPISGHRSVSWYQQTPGQGLQFLFEYFSETQRNKGNFPGRFSGRQFSNSRSEMNVSTLELGDSALYLCASGDRVQDYGYTFGSGTRLTVV.

The chain carries TRBV29-1 and TRBJ1-5; D is uncertain. The CDR3 consists of 12 residues. The germline V and J ends were trimmed by 4 bases and 3 bases, with 7 bases remaining between them. Germline assignment: CDR1 SQVTM and CDR2 ANQGSEA. The CDR3 spells CSVGSSNQPQHF. CDR3 nucleotide sequence: TGCAGCGTTGGCAGTTCCAATCAGCCCCAGCATTTT.

The chain links TRBV7-8 to TRBJ1-4, with TRBD1 as a possible D gene (5 bases). The CDR3 totals 15 residues. Germline V gene sequence: CDR1 SGHVS, CDR2 FQNEAQ. V dropped 4 bases and J dropped 7 bases, with 16 bases sitting between them. This CDR3 reads CASSYSDSGFEKLFF. CDR3 DNA sequence: TGTGCCAGCAGCTACTCCGACTCAGGGTTTGAAAAACTGTTTTTT.

This chain uses TRBV7-9 with TRBJ2-1; D is unclear. V was shortened by 5 bases and J by 4 bases, with 15 bases between the two germline ends. Germline assignment: CDR1 SEHNR and CDR2 FQNEAQ (reference sequence). The CDR3 is 15 amino acids. The CDR3 coding sequence is TGTGCCAGCAGCCTCCTCTCGGGTCTATACAATGAGCAGTTCTTC. Encoded protein: CASSLLSGLYNEQFF.

The chain is built from TRBV5-6 and TRBJ1-6; D might be TRBD1 (5 bases). Germline CDR1 is SGHDT and CDR2 is YYEEEE. This CDR3 is 15 amino acids long. Trimming took 2 bases from V and 1 from J, leaving 7 bases between them. The CDR3 protein is CASSLGTSYNSPLHF. In DNA form, the CDR3 reads TGTGCCAGCAGCTTAGGGACGTCCTATAATTCACCCCTCCACTTT. Full variable domain (missing parts from reference TRBV5-6 and TRBJ1-6): DAGVTQSPTHLIKTRGQQVTLRCSPKSGHDTVSWYQQALGQGPQFIFQYYEEEERQRGNFPDRFSGHQFPNYSSELNVNALLLGDSALYLCASSLGTSYNSPLHFGNGTRLTVT.

The chain employs TRBV11-2 and TRBJ2-7; a possible D gene is TRBD1 (6 bases). The V and J ends lost 5 bases and 5 bases respectively, with 13 bases between them. This CDR3 region has 13 residues. From germline, CDR1 is SGHAT and CDR2 FQNNGV. CDR3 protein: CASSPLDSDEQYF. In nucleotides, the CDR3 is TGTGCCAGCAGCCCCCTGGACAGTGACGAGCAGTACTTC.

V is TRBV19 and J is TRBJ1-5, with D hard to call. The CDR3 is 12 amino acids. CDR1 is LNHDA, CDR2 SQIVND, per germline (reference sequence). Trimming removed 7 bases from V and 1 base from J, with 5 bases in between. CDR3 DNA: TGTGCCAGTATGGGCAGCAATCAGCCCCAGCATTTT. Protein sequence: CASMGSNQPQHF.

The chain links TRBV11-2 to TRBJ2-7; D unresolved. The CDR3 spans 16 residues. With 1 base removed from V and 0 bases from J, the gap between germline ends came to 13 bases. CDR1 and CDR2 (germline): SGHAT, FQNNGV. CDR3 sequence (DNA): TGTGCCAGCAGCTTAGGAGGTTACAGCTTCTCCTACGAGCAGTACTTC. This translates into CASSLGGYSFSYEQYF.

This clone was recorded a few times. The chain employs TRBV2 and TRBJ1-2; tentatively, D is TRBD1 (5 bases). V lost 6 bases to trimming and J lost 4 bases, with 18 bases between them. The CDR3 has 15 residues. Germline V gene lookup returns CDR1 SNHLY and CDR2 FYNNEI. The chain's CDR3 is CASRGDPPGVYGYTF. The DNA of the CDR3 is TGTGCCAGCAGGGGGGACCCACCTGGGGTCTATGGCTACACCTTC.

The chain carries TRBV4-2 and TRBJ2-2; TRBD1 might be the D (6 bases). Trimming cost V 0 bases and J 0 bases, with 11 bases left between them. This CDR3 contains 17 residues. Germline CDR1 and CDR2: LGHNA and YNFKEQ. The chain's CDR3 is CASSQDLDSANTGELFF. CDR3 coding DNA: TGTGCCAGCAGCCAAGATTTGGACAGCGCGAACACCGGGGAGCTGTTTTTT.

The genes are TRBV7-9 and TRBJ2-7; TRBD1 agrees at 7 bases. Trimming at V came to 5 bases and at J to 3 bases, leaving 10 bases not matched to a gene. CDR3 length equals 15 residues. Looked up from germline, CDR1 is SEHNR and CDR2 is FQNEAQ (reference sequence). CDR3: CASSPRAAGGYEQYF. The CDR3 DNA sequence: TGTGCCAGCAGCCCCAGGGCGGCAGGGGGCTACGAGCAGTACTTC.

The chain carries TRBV7-6 and TRBJ2-2; possible D gene TRBD2, 5 bases. V lost 6 bases, J lost 0 bases, and 32 bases lay in between. Germline lookup yields CDR1 SGHVS and CDR2 FNYEAQ. The CDR3 contains 22 residues. The CDR3 is CASRSSTPGSDSEITNTGELFF. CDR3 nucleotides: TGTGCCAGCAGGTCCAGTACCCCGGGGAGCGACTCAGAAATTACGAACACCGGGGAGCTGTTTTTT.

V and J are TRBV7-2 and TRBJ1-4, with TRBD1 matching 12 bases. The CDR3 totals 19 residues. The V and J ends lost 4 bases and 6 bases, in that order; junction bases with no gene match: 15. Germline V CDR1 and CDR2: SGHTA, FQGNSA. CDR3 residues: CASSSRAGTGGRRHEKLFF. The DNA for the CDR3 is TGTGCCAGCAGCTCGCGCGCCGGGACAGGGGGCAGAAGGCATGAAAAACTGTTTTTT.

The chain combines TRBV5-1 with TRBJ2-1; 8 nucleotides agree with TRBD1. The ends lost 5 bases at V and 6 bases at J; junction bases unmatched: 7. The CDR3 has 14 amino acids. Germline V gene data show CDR1 as SGHRS and CDR2 as YFSETQ. The CDR3 is CASSTRTGSNEQFF. In nucleotides, the CDR3 is TGCGCCAGCAGTACTAGGACAGGGAGCAATGAGCAGTTCTTC.

The chain carries TRBV18 and TRBJ2-2; D gene uncertain. This CDR3 is built from 11 residues. CDR1 and CDR2 (germline): KGHSH, LQKENI. V was clipped by 6 bases and J by 5 bases, with 4 bases between them. CDR3 nucleotide sequence: TGTGCCAGCTCCCGTACCGGGGAGCTGTTTTTT. Its protein product is CASSRTGELFF.

The rearrangement joins TRBV27 to TRBJ1-4, with a possible D match to TRBD1 (5 bases). CDR1 and CDR2 from the germline V gene are MNHEY and SMNVEV (reference sequence). V was pared by 3 bases and J by 2 bases, with 10 bases between. CDR3 length: 15 amino acids. The CDR3 loop is CASSFRRDTNEKLFF. The CDR3 DNA reads TGTGCCAGCAGTTTCCGCAGGGATACTAATGAAAAACTGTTTTTT.

The chain has TRBV30 and TRBJ1-3; D not resolved. The ends were cut back, 3 bases at V and 3 bases at J, with 15 bases in the middle. The CDR3 covers 15 residues. The V gene's germline CDR1 is GTSNPN and CDR2 SVGIG (reference sequence). CDR3 amino acids: CAWRGPGLGGNTIYF. The CDR3, as DNA: TGTGCCTGGAGAGGCCCGGGATTGGGTGGAAACACCATATATTTT.

This chain connects TRBV6-5 to TRBJ2-2; TRBD1 matches 8 bases. CDR3 length: 13 amino acids. Germline-derived CDR1 and CDR2 are MNHEY and SVGAGI. The junction had 3 bases not matched to a gene; V was cut back by 4 bases and J by 8 bases. The CDR3 nucleotides are TGTGCCAGCAGTTTGACAGGGGATGGGGAGCTGTTTTTT. Amino acid sequence: CASSLTGDGELFF.

The gene calls are TRBV5-4 and TRBJ2-7, with TRBD2 as a possible D gene (5 bases). The V end was cut by 3 bases, the J end by 1 base, with 14 bases between. The V gene's germline CDR1 is SGHNT and CDR2 YYREEE (reference sequence). This CDR3 is 15 amino acids long. CDR3 sequence (DNA): TGTGCCAGCAGCTCCCGGGTTAGCGCTTCCTACGAGCAGTACTTC. Translated: CASSSRVSASYEQYF.

CDR3 coding DNA: TGTGCCAGTAGTATAGTGCCACGGACTAGCCTTCCCGAGCAGTACTTC. Its translation is CASSIVPRTSLPEQYF. The rearrangement links TRBV19 to TRBJ2-7; 8 positions agree with TRBD2. The CDR3 has 16 amino acids. Germline V gives CDR1 LNHDA, CDR2 SQIVND (reference sequence). V trimming: 1 base; J trimming: 6 bases; junction bases outside the gene matches: 11.

The chain links TRBV19 to TRBJ1-3; no clear D. The germline V gene has CDR1 LNHDA and CDR2 SQIVND (reference sequence). This CDR3 has 15 residues. V dropped 3 bases and J dropped 3 bases, with 12 bases sitting between them. CDR3 residues: CASSIRTFLGNTIYF. CDR3 sequence (DNA): TGTGCCAGTAGTATCCGCACGTTTCTTGGAAACACCATATATTTT.

The J gene is TRBJ1-1, the V gene TRBV9, with a weak D call TRBD1 (5 bases). The germline gives CDR1 SGDLS, CDR2 YYNGEE. V lost 0 bases, J lost 13 bases, and 16 bases lay in between. The CDR3 consists of 13 residues. The CDR3 nucleotides are TGTGCCAGCAGCGTAGAGGGGAAAGGGGTCGGTTTCTTT. This sequence encodes CASSVEGKGVGFF. Full variable domain (missing parts from reference TRBV9 and TRBJ1-1): DSGVTQTPKHLITATGQRVTLRCSPRSGDLSVYWYQQSLDQGLQFLIQYYNGEERAKGNILERFSAQQFPDLHSELNLSSLELGDSALYFCASSVEGKGVGFFGQGTRLTVV.

J is TRBJ1-2 and V is TRBV7-2; D not certain. The ends were cut back, 5 bases at V and 7 bases at J, with 14 bases in the middle. Per germline, CDR1 SGHTA and CDR2 FQGNSA. CDR3 length: 13 amino acids. CDR3 loop: CASSDGHGGGYTF. In nucleotides, the CDR3 is TGTGCCAGCAGCGACGGGCACGGCGGTGGCTACACCTTC.

This clone was found a few times. The chain joins TRBV25-1 to TRBJ1-1; D might be TRBD1 (5 bases). Looked up from germline, CDR1 is MGHDK and CDR2 is SYGVNS. The V end lost 3 bases, the J end lost 10 bases, and 15 bases lay between the germline ends. The CDR3 runs to 13 residues. Written as DNA, the CDR3 is TGTGCCAGCAGTGACCCTGATGGGGGGGTAGCTTTCTTT. Translation: CASSDPDGGVAFF. Full variable domain (remainder filled in from reference TRBV25-1 and TRBJ1-1): EADIYQTPRYLVIGTGKKITLECSQTMGHDKMYWYQQDPGMELHLIHYSYGVNSTEKGDLSSESTVSRIRTEHFPLTLESARPSHTSQYLCASSDPDGGVAFFGQGTRLTVV.

The chain couples TRBV4-3 to TRBJ1-1, with 7 nucleotides matching TRBD1. CDR3 length equals 15 residues. Germline CDR1 LGHNA, CDR2 YSLEER. V was clipped by 2 bases and J by 4 bases; unmatched bases: 7. The CDR3 region has the DNA TGCGCCAGCAGCCAATCGCGGGCAGGGGGCACTGAAGCTTTCTTT. Translation gives CASSQSRAGGTEAFF.

This chain uses TRBV15 with TRBJ1-5; 10 positions agree with TRBD1. Germline V lookup: CDR1 LNHNV, CDR2 YYDKDF (reference sequence). This CDR3 is built from 18 residues. The ends lost 3 bases at V and 3 bases at J; junction bases unmatched: 11. The CDR3 coding sequence is TGTGCCACCAGCAGCTCATGGGCGGGACAGGGGATCAATCAGCCCCAGCATTTT. Translating gives CATSSSWAGQGINQPQHF. Based on the CDR3 plus reference TRBV15 and TRBJ1-5, the full variable domain is DAMVIQNPRYQVTQFGKPVTLSCSQTLNHNVMYWYQQKSSQAPKLLFHYYDKDFNNEADTPDNFQSRRPNTSFCFLDIRSPGLGDTAMYLCATSSSWAGQGINQPQHFGDGTRLSIL.

The chain recombines TRBV6-1 with TRBJ2-2; a possible D gene is TRBD1 (6 bases). V gave up 5 bases and J gave up 6 bases, with 16 bases separating them. The CDR3 totals 15 residues. Germline V gene lookup returns CDR1 MNHNS and CDR2 SASEGT. This chain's CDR3 is CASSSRGQSSGELFF. DNA for the CDR3: TGTGCCAGCAGTTCACGAGGACAGTCCTCCGGGGAGCTGTTTTTT.

The chain recombines TRBV21-1 with TRBJ2-1; whether TRBD2, the table's D call, matches the DNA was not checked. TRBV21-1 constitutes a pseudogene. The length of the CDR3 is 16 residues. Written as DNA, the CDR3 is TGTGCCAGCAGCAAACGGAGGGGAGGCGTGTGGTTTGAGCAGTTCTTC. Translation gives CASSKRRGGVWFEQFF.

The rearrangement uses TRBV11-2 and TRBJ2-7, with a weak D call TRBD1 (5 bases). The CDR3 is made up of 17 amino acids. Trimming shortened V by 4 bases and J by 5 bases, and 24 bases separated the two germline ends. In germline, CDR1 is SGHAT, CDR2 FQNNGV. The CDR3 bases are TGTGCCAGCAGCTCAGGCGGTATGGGGCTTCACGGACACGAGCAGTACTTC. Protein product: CASSSGGMGLHGHEQYF.